These 27 T cell receptor beta chains came from one sample sequenced in a study of T cell changes during pregnancy in multiple sclerosis. TCRdb's table, derived via immunoSEQ multiplex PCR, lists solely in-frame clones and lacks some. The data contain roughly 61,000 clones, around 89% of them singletons. This specimen consisted of peripheral blood, obtained in the first trimester of pregnancy. The source of these receptors is a female donor in good health, enrolled as a control in a pregnancy study.

The chain employs TRBV23-1 and TRBJ2-5; maybe TRBD1 (6 bases). TRBV23-1 is annotated as an ORF whose role is uncertain. This CDR3 has 14 amino acids. V lost 6 bases, J lost 1 base, and 12 bases lay in between. CDR3 region: CASRPRTAQETQYF. DNA of the CDR3: TGCGCCAGCAGGCCTCGGACAGCCCAAGAGACCCAGTACTTC.

The chain employs TRBV19 and TRBJ1-5, with D uncertain. This CDR3 has 16 residues. CDR1 is LNHDA, CDR2 SQIVND, per germline (reference sequence). Trimming took 0 bases from V and 1 from J, leaving 10 bases between them. The CDR3 sequence: CASSIEEGVSNQPQHF. In nucleotides, the CDR3 is TGTGCCAGTAGTATAGAGGAGGGAGTGAGCAATCAGCCCCAGCATTTT. The complete variable domain, with remaining parts taken from reference TRBV19 and TRBJ1-5, reads DGGITQSPKYLFRKEGQNVTLSCEQNLNHDAMYWYRQDPGQGLRLIYYSQIVNDFQKGDIAEGYSVSREKKESFPLTVTSAQKNPTAFYLCASSIEEGVSNQPQHFGDGTRLSIL.

A single count supports this clone. The chain carries TRBV7-2 and TRBJ2-3; D ambiguous. CDR1 is SGHTA, CDR2 FQGNSA, per germline. V gave up 6 bases and J gave up 0 bases, with 4 bases separating them. The CDR3 has 12 residues. As DNA, the CDR3 is TGTGCCAGCAGTACTAGCACAGATACGCAGTATTTT. Translating it yields CASSTSTDTQYF.

V usage is TRBV30 and J usage is TRBJ1-2; D is possibly TRBD1 (5 bases). With 0 bases removed from V and 7 bases from J, the gap between germline ends came to 12 bases. Germline V gene sequence: CDR1 GTSNPN, CDR2 SVGIG (reference sequence). CDR3 length: 13 amino acids. The CDR3 coding sequence is TGTGCCTGGAGTGTAGTGGGGCAGGTTGGCTACACCTTC. Translation: CAWSVVGQVGYTF.

V gene TRBV5-6 combines with J gene TRBJ1-6; 7 bases are shared with TRBD1. From germline, CDR1 is SGHDT and CDR2 YYEEEE. This CDR3 spans 16 amino acids. V was pared by 0 bases and J by 7 bases, with 7 bases of the junction left unmatched. The CDR3 DNA follows: TGTGCCAGCAGCTTGGCCATTGAGGGGGCGAATTCACCCCTCCACTTT. Translation: CASSLAIEGANSPLHF.

The chain couples TRBV7-6 to TRBJ2-5, with TRBD2 as a possible D gene (7 bases). This CDR3 spans 17 amino acids. Trimming left V 2 bases short and J 4 bases short, with 20 bases between. Germline V gene sequence: CDR1 SGHVS, CDR2 FNYEAQ. CDR3 in DNA: TGTGCCAGCAGCTTATGGGCCGGGACTAAGGGGGTAGAGACCCAGTACTTC. It translates to CASSLWAGTKGVETQYF.

J is TRBJ2-5 and V is TRBV5-6, with TRBD1 identical over 9 bases. V was clipped by 5 bases and J by 7 bases; unmatched bases: 9. The CDR3 runs to 14 residues. Germline values: CDR1 SGHDT, CDR2 YYEEEE. The CDR3 protein is CASSGQGRAGTQYF. CDR3 bases: TGTGCCAGCAGTGGACAGGGGCGCGCGGGGACCCAGTACTTC. The full variable domain, completed using reference TRBV5-6 and TRBJ2-5, is DAGVTQSPTHLIKTRGQQVTLRCSPKSGHDTVSWYQQALGQGPQFIFQYYEEEERQRGNFPDRFSGHQFPNYSSELNVNALLLGDSALYLCASSGQGRAGTQYFGPGTRLLVL.

Written as DNA, the CDR3 is TGCGCCAGCAGGGCAGGAAGCATCGACTATGGCTACACCTTC. Translation: CASRAGSIDYGYTF. The V and J genes are TRBV5-1 and TRBJ1-2; D uncertain. Germline V lookup: CDR1 SGHRS, CDR2 YFSETQ. The CDR3 contains 14 residues. Trimming shortened V by 5 bases and J by 3 bases, and 14 bases separated the two germline ends.

This rearrangement joins TRBV2 to TRBJ1-1; 9 bases align to TRBD1. The junction had 6 bases not matched to a gene; V was cut back by 0 bases and J by 10 bases. This CDR3 has 14 residues. Germline V gene lookup returns CDR1 SNHLY and CDR2 FYNNEI. DNA for the CDR3: TGTGCCAGCAGTGAAGCGCTTCAGGGACAGGGAGCTTTCTTT. This encodes CASSEALQGQGAFF.

The rearrangement joins TRBV5-1 to TRBJ2-3; D uncertain. V gave up 0 bases and J gave up 0 bases, with 14 bases separating them. Germline-derived CDR1 and CDR2 are SGHRS and YFSETQ. This CDR3 comprises 17 residues. The CDR3: CASSLALSHSSTDTQYF. CDR3 in DNA: TGCGCCAGCAGCTTGGCCTTAAGTCACTCTAGCACAGATACGCAGTATTTT. The variable domain in full, completed from reference TRBV5-1 and TRBJ2-3, reads KAGVTQTPRYLIKTRGQQVTLSCSPISGHRSVSWYQQTPGQGLQFLFEYFSETQRNKGNFPGRFSGRQFSNSRSEMNVSTLELGDSALYLCASSLALSHSSTDTQYFGPGTRLTVL.

In this sample, this clone turned up a few times. CDR3 sequence (DNA): TGTGCCAGCAGTGCAACAGGCTATGGCTACACCTTC. Translating it yields CASSATGYGYTF. J is TRBJ1-2 and V is TRBV25-1, with D maybe TRBD1 (5 bases). Germline V gene sequence: CDR1 MGHDK, CDR2 SYGVNS. The CDR3 covers 12 residues. V gave up 4 bases and J gave up 4 bases, with 7 bases separating them.

The V call is TRBV19, the J call TRBJ1-4; weak D call: TRBD1 (6 bases). Looked up from germline, CDR1 is LNHDA and CDR2 is SQIVND (reference sequence). V lost 4 bases and J 6 bases, leaving 18 bases between the germline ends. There are 16 residues in the CDR3. This CDR3 reads CASSNRGGLEDEKLFF. CDR3 sequence (DNA): TGTGCCAGTAGTAACCGCGGGGGGCTTGAGGATGAAAAACTGTTTTTT. Looking up the rest from reference TRBV19 and TRBJ1-4 gives the full variable domain: DGGITQSPKYLFRKEGQNVTLSCEQNLNHDAMYWYRQDPGQGLRLIYYSQIVNDFQKGDIAEGYSVSREKKESFPLTVTSAQKNPTAFYLCASSNRGGLEDEKLFFGSGTQLSVL.

The chain recombines TRBV4-3 with TRBJ1-1; D is perhaps TRBD1 (6 bases). Germline CDR1 and CDR2: LGHNA and YSLEER. V was cut by 1 base and J by 10 bases, with 13 bases left in between. The CDR3 covers 13 residues. CDR3 sequence (DNA): TGCGCCAGCAGCCAAGTACAGGGCATAGGAGCTTTCTTT. Protein sequence: CASSQVQGIGAFF.

The V gene is TRBV7-2, the J gene TRBJ2-1; 9 bases agree with TRBD1. J lost 7 bases, V lost 5 bases, and 6 bases had no gene match. CDR3 length: 14 amino acids. The germline V gene has CDR1 SGHTA and CDR2 FQGNSA. CDR3 nucleotide sequence: TGTGCCAGCAGCACTAGGACAGGGGATAATGAGCAGTTCTTC. Translated, it gives CASSTRTGDNEQFF.

The table lists this clone with a count of one. Here the CDR3 DNA reads TGTGCCAGCACCACCTTTGGCTCGAAAGAGACCCAGTACTTC. Translated: CASTTFGSKETQYF. The chain links TRBV5-4 to TRBJ2-5; D gene unclear. The CDR3 is 14 residues long. Trimming took off 6 bases at V and 3 bases at J, with 15 bases between the two ends. Germline loops: CDR1 SGHNT, CDR2 YYREEE (reference sequence).

V and J are TRBV30 and TRBJ1-2; the D gene is possibly TRBD1 (5 bases). Germline V gives CDR1 GTSNPN, CDR2 SVGIG (reference sequence). The CDR3 has 13 amino acids. The V end lost 4 bases, the J end lost 3 bases, and 12 bases lay between the germline ends. In DNA, the CDR3 is TGTGCCTGGATTCCCGACAGAGACTATGGCTACACCTTC. Amino acids: CAWIPDRDYGYTF.

This clone occurred a few times. The chain has TRBV30 and TRBJ1-1, with D possibly TRBD1 on 6 matching bases. Between the trimmed V and J ends, which lost 1 base and 4 bases, there was a span of 13 bases. The CDR3 length is 14 residues. The V gene's germline CDR1 is GTSNPN and CDR2 SVGIG (reference sequence). The CDR3 sequence is CAWSGRGGGTEAFF. In nucleotides, the CDR3 is TGTGCCTGGAGTGGAAGAGGGGGTGGCACTGAAGCTTTCTTT.

The chain is built from TRBV19 and TRBJ2-1; maybe TRBD1 (7 bases). V was pared by 4 bases and J by 2 bases, with 12 bases between. Germline CDR1 is LNHDA and CDR2 is SQIVND (reference sequence). The CDR3 has 15 residues. The CDR3 sequence: CASSSLRGAYNEQFF. CDR3 sequence (DNA): TGTGCCAGTAGTAGCCTCAGGGGGGCCTACAATGAGCAGTTCTTC.

The genes are TRBV6-1 and TRBJ2-2; 7 bases line up with TRBD1. Trimming removed 2 bases from V and 6 bases from J; junction bases left unmatched: 6. The length of the CDR3 is 15 residues. Germline V gives CDR1 MNHNS, CDR2 SASEGT. The CDR3 DNA follows: TGTGCCAGCAGTGAACCGACAGGGTTGGCCGGGGAGCTGTTTTTT. Translating it yields CASSEPTGLAGELFF.

The rearrangement uses TRBV4-2 and TRBJ2-2, with a possible D match to TRBD1 (5 bases). V was cut by 2 bases and J by 1 base, with 8 bases left in between. This CDR3 contains 15 residues. Looked up from germline, CDR1 is LGHNA and CDR2 is YNFKEQ. The CDR3 DNA follows: TGTGCCAGCAGCCAAAGCAGGGAGAACACCGGGGAGCTGTTTTTT. It encodes CASSQSRENTGELFF.

This clone has just one count. V gene TRBV4-3 combines with J gene TRBJ1-3; 8 bases agree with TRBD1. Trimming at V came to 6 bases and at J to 0 bases, leaving 4 bases not matched to a gene. The CDR3 consists of 15 residues. Per germline, CDR1 LGHNA and CDR2 YSLEER. In DNA form, the CDR3 reads TGCGCCAGCAGGCTTGACAGGGGCTCTGGAAACACCATATATTTT. It specifies CASRLDRGSGNTIYF.

The chain couples TRBV12-1 to TRBJ1-4; the table's D call, TRBD1, has no DNA check behind it. TRBV12-1 is a documented pseudogene. The CDR3 has 18 amino acids. The DNA of the CDR3 is TGTGCCAGCAGCTTTGGAACTACCCGACAGGGCTTAATTGAAAAACTGTTTTTT. As protein: CASSFGTTRQGLIEKLFF.

This clone was picked up one time. The J gene is TRBJ1-2, the V gene TRBV5-6, with 8 positions matching TRBD1. This CDR3 has 14 amino acids. Germline V gene lookup returns CDR1 SGHDT and CDR2 YYEEEE. The V gene end was trimmed by 2 bases and the J gene end by 4 bases; junction bases not matched to a gene: 4. For the CDR3, the DNA is TGTGCCAGCAGCTTCGGACAGGGTGGCTATGGCTACACCTTC. It translates to CASSFGQGGYGYTF.

The V call is TRBV4-3, the J call TRBJ1-3; D not certain. This CDR3 comprises 15 residues. Germline V CDR1 and CDR2: LGHNA, YSLEER. V lost 1 base and J 0 bases, leaving 7 bases between the germline ends. As DNA, the CDR3 is TGCGCCAGCAGCCAAGGAGTCCACTCTGGAAACACCATATATTTT. This translates into CASSQGVHSGNTIYF.

The chain employs TRBV9 and TRBJ2-5, with D maybe TRBD1 (6 bases). Germline loops: CDR1 SGDLS, CDR2 YYNGEE. Trimming left V 0 bases short and J 6 bases short, with 15 bases between. This CDR3 is 15 amino acids long. CDR3 in amino acids: CASSVEGQGLQTQYF. CDR3 DNA: TGTGCCAGCAGCGTAGAGGGGCAGGGGTTGCAGACCCAGTACTTC.

Regarding this clone: Sequence at one end of the junction differs from germline and may be a read error. CDR3 amino acids: CASSPPGGWAVNEQFF. In DNA form, the CDR3 reads TGTGCTAGCAGCCCCCCGGGGGGGTGGGCAGTTAATGAGCAGTTCTTC. The V call is TRBV7-7, the J call TRBJ2-1; 8 nucleotides line up with TRBD2. This CDR3 is 16 amino acids long. Germline V gene lookup returns CDR1 SSHAT and CDR2 FNYEAQ (reference sequence).

This sequence joins TRBV7-2 and TRBJ2-5; D gene ambiguous. V gave up 0 bases and J gave up 7 bases, with 18 bases separating them. CDR3 size: 16 residues. From germline, CDR1 is SGHTA and CDR2 FQGNSA. The CDR3 coding sequence is TGTGCCAGCAGCTTAGCGGTGAGCAGGTCGGTGGGGACCCAGTACTTC. Its protein is CASSLAVSRSVGTQYF.